The 22 T cell receptor beta chains in this list originate from one sample, sequenced in a study of radiotherapy plus CTLA-4 blockade in lung cancer. Using immunoSEQ multiplex PCR, the repertoire was profiled, and TCRdb retains in-frame clones only, with some absent. The sample has fewer than 65,000 clones; 79% are singletons. The sample consisted of peripheral blood, taken from a patient treated with radiotherapy plus ipilimumab. The receptors derive from a human donor with non-small cell lung cancer who had a complete response to radiotherapy plus ipilimumab.

The gene calls are TRBV27 and TRBJ2-2, with TRBD1 matching over 7 bases. The CDR3 runs 18 residues. V lost 0 bases and J lost 0; bases outside the gene matches: 7. Germline V lookup: CDR1 MNHEY, CDR2 SMNVEV (reference sequence). DNA for the CDR3: TGTGCCAGCAGTTTATCAGGGACAGTTCAGTCGAACACCGGGGAGCTGTTTTTT. It encodes CASSLSGTVQSNTGELFF.

The rearrangement uses TRBV2 and TRBJ2-4; TRBD1 might be the D (5 bases). Germline loops: CDR1 SNHLY, CDR2 FYNNEI. V was pared by 3 bases and J by 3 bases, with 12 bases between. The CDR3 has 15 amino acids. DNA of the CDR3: TGTGCCAGCAGTGATTGGGGCCTCGGCAAAAACATTCAGTACTTC. Its protein product is CASSDWGLGKNIQYF. The full variable domain, its missing parts supplied by reference TRBV2 and TRBJ2-4, is EPEVTQTPSHQVTQMGQEVILRCVPISNHLYFYWYRQILGQKVEFLVSFYNNEISEKSEIFDDQFSVERPDGSNFTLKIRSTKLEDSAMYFCASSDWGLGKNIQYFGAGTRLSVL.

This chain links TRBV27 with TRBJ1-3, with 7 nucleotides matching TRBD1. Per the germline V gene, CDR1 is MNHEY and CDR2 is SMNVEV (reference sequence). The junction had 4 bases not matched to a gene; V was cut back by 5 bases and J by 0 bases. CDR3 size: 15 residues. This CDR3 is CASSTRQGSGNTIYF. The CDR3, as DNA: TGTGCCAGCAGTACCAGACAGGGCTCTGGAAACACCATATATTTT.

The chain links TRBV29-1 to TRBJ1-1, with no clear D. Germline V gene data show CDR1 as SQVTM and CDR2 as ANQGSEA. Trimming shortened V by 4 bases and J by 5 bases, and 20 bases separated the two germline ends. The CDR3 is made up of 15 amino acids. CDR3 in DNA: TGCAGCGTTGGGGGAGCGAGCGGCGCGGGGACTGAAGCTTTCTTT. Residues: CSVGGASGAGTEAFF. The whole variable domain, remainder taken from reference TRBV29-1 and TRBJ1-1, is SAVISQKPSRDICQRGTSLTIQCQVDSQVTMMFWYRQQPGQSLTLIATANQGSEATYESGFVIDKFPISRPNLTFSTLTVSNMSPEDSSIYLCSVGGASGAGTEAFFGQGTRLTVV.

The chain links TRBV14 to TRBJ1-1, with TRBD1 as a possible D gene (6 bases). Germline V gene lookup returns CDR1 SGHDN and CDR2 FVKESK. The CDR3 totals 15 residues. The V end was cut by 1 base, the J end by 5 bases, with 14 bases between. The CDR3 region has the DNA TGTGCCAGCAGCCAAGCAGGGATCAGGGGAACTGAAGCTTTCTTT. Its protein product is CASSQAGIRGTEAFF. The full variable domain, with the rest looked up from reference TRBV14 and TRBJ1-1, is EAGVTQFPSHSVIEKGQTVTLRCDPISGHDNLYWYRRVMGKEIKFLLHFVKESKQDESGMPNNRFLAERTGGTYSTLKVQPAELEDSGVYFCASSQAGIRGTEAFFGQGTRLTVV.

This clone was counted once. V gene TRBV13 combines with J gene TRBJ2-5, with 10 bases fitting TRBD1. Germline V lookup: CDR1 PRHDT, CDR2 FYEKMQ (reference sequence). Trimming cost V 5 bases and J 5 bases; bases outside gene matches: 5. This CDR3 is built from 14 residues. In DNA form, the CDR3 reads TGTGCCAGCAGCCTCAGGACAGGGGGGGAGACCCAGTACTTC. Its translation: CASSLRTGGETQYF.

The rearrangement uses TRBV19 and TRBJ1-3; D is possibly TRBD1 (5 bases). From germline, CDR1 is LNHDA and CDR2 SQIVND (reference sequence). This CDR3 has 14 residues. Trimming took off 6 bases at V and 4 bases at J, with 13 bases between the two ends. The CDR3 DNA sequence: TGTGCCAGTAGGTCCAGGGATCAAGGAAACACCATATATTTT. Its protein product is CASRSRDQGNTIYF. Drawing the rest from reference TRBV19 and TRBJ1-3, the complete variable domain is DGGITQSPKYLFRKEGQNVTLSCEQNLNHDAMYWYRQDPGQGLRLIYYSQIVNDFQKGDIAEGYSVSREKKESFPLTVTSAQKNPTAFYLCASRSRDQGNTIYFGEGSWLTVV.

The CDR3 DNA sequence: TGCGCCAGCGGACTGGACAGGGGTGAGACCCAGTACTTC. As protein: CASGLDRGETQYF. The chain recombines TRBV5-1 with TRBJ2-5, with TRBD1 matching over 9 bases. The germline V gene has CDR1 SGHRS and CDR2 YFSETQ. The J segment lost 5 bases and the V segment lost 7 bases, leaving 6 bases of the junction unmatched. The CDR3 has 13 amino acids.

The rearrangement joins TRBV6-6 to TRBJ1-1; D not certain. Trimming stripped 6 bases from V and 4 bases from J, with 12 bases between. Looked up from germline, CDR1 is MNHNY and CDR2 is SVGAGI (reference sequence). This CDR3 is 13 amino acids long. The CDR3 DNA sequence: TGTGCCAGCAGAAGACAAGGATCCACTGAAGCTTTCTTT. The encoded protein is CASRRQGSTEAFF.

This chain uses TRBV13 with TRBJ1-1, with a possible D match to TRBD1 (6 bases). Germline values: CDR1 PRHDT, CDR2 FYEKMQ (reference sequence). The V end lost 4 bases, the J end lost 3 bases, and 18 bases lay between the germline ends. The CDR3 sequence is 16 residues long. The CDR3 protein is CASSSVTGGAHTEAFF. Here the CDR3 DNA reads TGTGCCAGCAGCTCCGTGACAGGTGGGGCCCACACTGAAGCTTTCTTT.

The chain recombines TRBV4-3 with TRBJ2-3; 10 bases line up with TRBD2. The V gene's germline CDR1 is LGHNA and CDR2 YSLEER. The V gene end was trimmed by 1 base and the J gene end by 4 bases; junction bases not matched to a gene: 20. The CDR3 is 21 residues long. The CDR3 sequence: CASSQAPLAGVEGYSSDTQYF. CDR3 in DNA: TGCGCCAGCAGCCAAGCCCCGCTAGCGGGAGTTGAGGGGTATTCTTCAGATACGCAGTATTTT.

The rearrangement uses TRBV29-1 and TRBJ2-1; 7 positions match TRBD1. Per germline, CDR1 SQVTM and CDR2 ANQGSEA. J lost 2 bases, V lost 4 bases, and 11 bases had no gene match. The CDR3 length is 16 residues. CDR3 residues: CSVGVLGDRAYNEQFF. CDR3 in DNA: TGCAGCGTTGGAGTATTAGGGGACAGAGCCTACAATGAGCAGTTCTTC.

The chain links TRBV12-5 to TRBJ2-5, with no clear D. The CDR3 contains 15 residues. Trimming removed 6 bases at V and 0 bases at J, with 14 bases between. Germline lookup yields CDR1 LGHNT and CDR2 FRNRAP. CDR3 coding DNA: TGTGCTAGTGGCCCGCCCTCAGTGTACCAAGAGACCCAGTACTTC. This encodes CASGPPSVYQETQYF.

The chain is built from TRBV5-8 and TRBJ2-5, with D perhaps matching TRBD1 (6 bases). V shed 2 bases and J shed 4 bases, with 9 bases lying between them. Germline loops: CDR1 SGHTS, CDR2 YDEGEE. CDR3 length equals 13 residues. CDR3 DNA: TGTGCCAGCAGCTTCCCAGGGGTAGAGACCCAGTACTTC. Residues: CASSFPGVETQYF.

The V and J genes are TRBV13 and TRBJ2-1; TRBD2 might be the D (6 bases). There are 17 residues in the CDR3. Germline V gene sequence: CDR1 PRHDT, CDR2 FYEKMQ (reference sequence). V lost 1 base and J lost 0, with 13 bases in between. In DNA form, the CDR3 reads TGTGCCAGCAGCTTAGATCGACGGAGGGACTCCTACAATGAGCAGTTCTTC. The encoded protein is CASSLDRRRDSYNEQFF. Combining the CDR3 with reference TRBV13 and TRBJ2-1 gives the whole variable domain AAGVIQSPRHLIKEKRETATLKCYPIPRHDTVYWYQQGPGQDPQFLISFYEKMQSDKGSIPDRFSAQQFSDYHSELNMSSLELGDSALYFCASSLDRRRDSYNEQFFGPGTRLTVL.

The gene calls are TRBV30 and TRBJ2-5, with 7 positions matching TRBD2. The length of the CDR3 is 15 residues. CDR1 GTSNPN and CDR2 SVGIG come from the germline V gene (reference sequence). V shed 0 bases and J 3 bases; nucleotides not matched to a gene: 7. Here the CDR3 DNA reads TGTGCCTGGAGTGTTCGCGGGAGAGGGAAAGAGACCCAGTACTTC. Encoded protein: CAWSVRGRGKETQYF.

The rearrangement links TRBV5-8 to TRBJ1-1; possibly TRBD1 for D (6 bases). Looked up from germline, CDR1 is SGHTS and CDR2 is YDEGEE. The CDR3 is 15 amino acids. V was shortened by 4 bases and J by 4 bases, with 17 bases between the two germline ends. Here the CDR3 reads CASSLGQSSTTEAFF. DNA for the CDR3: TGTGCCAGCAGCCTGGGACAATCGTCAACCACTGAAGCTTTCTTT.

The chain couples TRBV27 to TRBJ1-1; the match to TRBD1 covers 8 bases. With V trimmed by 5 bases and J by 4 bases, 6 bases remained unmatched. The CDR3 loop spans 14 amino acids. CDR1 is MNHEY and CDR2 is SMNVEV in the germline V gene (reference sequence). This CDR3 reads CASSPRQGRTEAFF. CDR3 DNA: TGTGCCAGCAGTCCCCGACAGGGGCGCACTGAAGCTTTCTTT.

The chain is built from TRBV6-1 and TRBJ1-1; D call uncertain. The CDR3 has 14 residues. Trimming shortened V by 3 bases and J by 4 bases, and 12 bases separated the two germline ends. CDR1 is MNHNS, CDR2 SASEGT, per germline. CDR3: CASSESGLFTEAFF. The CDR3, as DNA: TGTGCCAGCAGTGAGTCCGGGTTATTCACTGAAGCTTTCTTT.

The rearrangement links TRBV11-2 to TRBJ1-1; 12 nucleotides match TRBD1. Trimming cost V 7 bases and J 5 bases; bases outside gene matches: 14. This CDR3 is 17 amino acids long. CDR1 is SGHAT and CDR2 is FQNNGV in the germline V gene. CDR3 nucleotide sequence: TGTGCCAGCACCGAATACCGGGACAGGGGGCGGAGGACTGAAGCTTTCTTT. It specifies CASTEYRDRGRRTEAFF.

The CDR3 DNA sequence: TGTGCCAGCAGCTCTTTTTTAGGGACTAGAAACACTGAAGCTTTCTTT. Protein product: CASSSFLGTRNTEAFF. The rearrangement uses TRBV5-6 and TRBJ1-1; TRBD1 is a possible D gene (5 bases). There are 16 residues in the CDR3. Germline values: CDR1 SGHDT, CDR2 YYEEEE. V shed 3 bases and J shed 2 bases, with 17 bases lying between them.

This clone was picked up one time. The V and J genes are TRBV18 and TRBJ2-7, with D unclear. The V gene lost 1 base and the J gene lost 6 bases, with 16 bases spanning the gap. Germline assignment: CDR1 KGHSH and CDR2 LQKENI. The CDR3 totals 15 residues. CDR3 nucleotides: TGTGCCAGCTCACCACAGCAGGCGATAGGTTCCGAGCAGTACTTC. It specifies CASSPQQAIGSEQYF.